The source of this TCR beta chain is a study of T cell responses to AZD1222 COVID-19 vaccine. Timing groups of about 4 and about 12 weeks for second doses were pooled. Libraries were prepared by immunoSEQ multiplex PCR; TCRdb keeps only in-frame clonotypes and omits some of them. Found here are approximately 84,000 clones, around 85% of them singletons; the top ten hold under 11%. Study-level points and caveats: Researchers report vaccine-associated CD4 TCRs spanning spike, with dominance at 160-218 and 743-854. Spike-specific TCRs gained breadth and depth after people received two AZD1222 doses.

Concerning this clone: Its specificity is not known.

Sequencing used peripheral blood, obtained 28 days after the second AZD1222 dose. The clonotype comes from an adult who received the AZD1222 COVID-19 vaccine.

The CDR3 DNA sequence: TGTGCCAGCAGCCAAGATTTGAACACCGGGGAGCTGTTTTTT. This sequence encodes CASSQDLNTGELFF. The rearrangement links TRBV3-1 (or the pseudogene TRBV3-2) to TRBJ2-2; no definite D call. The CDR3 runs to 14 residues. CDR1 LGHDT and CDR2 YNNKEL come from the germline V gene (reference sequence). Trimming cost V 0 bases and J 1 base, with 3 bases left between them.